The present entry profiles one T cell receptor beta chain with its context. CDR3 length: 14 residues. CDR1 SGDLS and CDR2 YYNGEE come from the germline V gene. Trimming stripped 2 bases from V and 5 bases from J, with 8 bases between. This entry belongs to a study of control samples from healthy donors and cancer patients. Profiled with immunoSEQ multiplex PCR; TCRdb holds only in-frame clones, not every one. The repertoire has around 30,000 clones, roughly 90% of them found once; the top ten carry under 15%. Material: PBMCs. The sequence was collected from a man aged 50 or older with lung cancer. The chain recombines TRBV9 with TRBJ1-6; D remains ambiguous. The CDR3 sequence is CASSVALDNSPLHF. CDR3 nucleotides: TGTGCCAGCAGCGTGGCCCTAGATAATTCACCCCTCCACTTT.